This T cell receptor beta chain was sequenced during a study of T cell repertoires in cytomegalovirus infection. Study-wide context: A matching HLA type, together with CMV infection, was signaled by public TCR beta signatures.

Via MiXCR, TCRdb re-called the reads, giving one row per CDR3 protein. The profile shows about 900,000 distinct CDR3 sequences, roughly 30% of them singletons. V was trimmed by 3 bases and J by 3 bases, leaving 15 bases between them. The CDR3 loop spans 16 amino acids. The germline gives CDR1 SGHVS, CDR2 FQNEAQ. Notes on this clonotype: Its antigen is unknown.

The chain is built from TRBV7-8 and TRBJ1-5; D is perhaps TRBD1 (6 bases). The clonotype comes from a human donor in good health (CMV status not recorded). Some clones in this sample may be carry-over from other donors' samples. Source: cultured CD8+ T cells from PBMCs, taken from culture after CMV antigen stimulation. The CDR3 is CASSFNRDTINQPQHF. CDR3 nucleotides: TGTGCCAGCAGCTTCAACCGGGACACCATCAATCAGCCCCAGCATTTT.